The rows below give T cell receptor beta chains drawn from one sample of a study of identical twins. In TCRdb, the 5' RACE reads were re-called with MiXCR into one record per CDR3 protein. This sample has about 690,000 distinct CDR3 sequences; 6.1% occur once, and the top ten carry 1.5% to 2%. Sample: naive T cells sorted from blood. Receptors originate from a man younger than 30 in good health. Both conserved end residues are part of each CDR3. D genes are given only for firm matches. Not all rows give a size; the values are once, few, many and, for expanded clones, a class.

CDR3 DNA: TGTGCCAGCAGCCCCCAAGCGGCCTCCTACAATGAGCAGTTCTTC; CDR3 protein: CASSPQAASYNEQFF; V gene: TRBV3-1; clone size: many; J gene: TRBJ2-1; D gene: NA
CDR3 DNA: TGTGCCAGCTCGCTGTACCCCGGTAGCGGGATAAGCACAGATACGCAGTATTTT; CDR3 protein: CASSLYPGSGISTDTQYF; V gene: TRBV18; clone size: NA; J gene: TRBJ2-3; D gene: TRBD2
CDR3 DNA: TGTGCCAGCGTCCTATTAAGCTTGGGTCTGCGGGACCACTACAATGAGCAGTTCTTC; CDR3 protein: CASVLLSLGLRDHYNEQFF; V gene: TRBV7-8; clone size: NA; J gene: TRBJ2-1; D gene: NA
CDR3 DNA: TGTGCCAGCAGCTTAGAAAATTGGCTCTCCTACAATGAGCAGTTCTTC; CDR3 protein: CASSLENWLSYNEQFF; V gene: TRBV7-9; clone size: few; J gene: TRBJ2-1; D gene: NA
CDR3 DNA: TGTGCCAGCAGCCAAGGAAGAGCGGGGCCCAGGAACGAGCAGTACTTC; CDR3 protein: CASSQGRAGPRNEQYF; V gene: TRBV4-2; clone size: NA; J gene: TRBJ2-7; D gene: TRBD2
CDR3 DNA: TGTGCCAGCAGCTTAGGCGACGCACACTGGAACACTGAAGCTTTCTTT; CDR3 protein: CASSLGDAHWNTEAFF; V gene: TRBV11-2; clone size: few; J gene: TRBJ1-1; D gene: NA
CDR3 DNA: TGTGCCAGCAGCCAAGAAGGGCACAGGGTCTTACCCCTCCACTTT; CDR3 protein: CASSQEGHRVLPLHF; V gene: TRBV3-1; clone size: NA; J gene: TRBJ1-6; D gene: NA
CDR3 DNA: TGTGCCAGCAGTTTGGCAGGGGGGGGAGATACGCAGTATTTT; CDR3 protein: CASSLAGGGDTQYF; V gene: TRBV12-3/TRBV12-4; clone size: many; J gene: TRBJ2-3; D gene: NA
CDR3 DNA: TGTGCCAGCAGCACCGGGACAGTCATTAACTATGGCTACACCTTC; CDR3 protein: CASSTGTVINYGYTF; V gene: TRBV7-2; clone size: many; J gene: TRBJ1-2; D gene: TRBD1
CDR3 DNA: TGTGCCAGCACCCCGCTGGGAGGCCTAACCGCGAACACCGGGGAGCTGTTTTTT; CDR3 protein: CASTPLGGLTANTGELFF; V gene: TRBV12-3/TRBV12-4; clone size: many; J gene: TRBJ2-2; D gene: NA
CDR3 DNA: TGTGCCAGTAGTACTAGCAATCAGCCCCAGCATTTT; CDR3 protein: CASSTSNQPQHF; V gene: TRBV19; clone size: NA; J gene: TRBJ1-5; D gene: NA
CDR3 DNA: TGCAGTTCTCCCCTGCTCGGGGCCCAGACCCAGTACTTC; CDR3 protein: CSSPLLGAQTQYF; V gene: TRBV20-1; clone size: many; J gene: TRBJ2-5; D gene: NA
CDR3 DNA: TGTGCCAGCAGTCTAGGACAGGGATTCAATGAGCAGTTCTTC; CDR3 protein: CASSLGQGFNEQFF; V gene: TRBV9; clone size: many; J gene: TRBJ2-1; D gene: TRBD1
CDR3 DNA: TGTGCCAGCAGCCCAGCGCGTCGGAATTCACCCCTCCACTTT; CDR3 protein: CASSPARRNSPLHF; V gene: TRBV7-2; clone size: NA; J gene: TRBJ1-6; D gene: NA
CDR3 DNA: TGTGCCTGGAGTCCGACAGAAAAAGACTACGAGCAGTACTTC; CDR3 protein: CAWSPTEKDYEQYF; V gene: TRBV30; clone size: NA; J gene: TRBJ2-7; D gene: NA
CDR3 DNA: TGTGCCATCAGGCCCGGGACTAGCGGGAGCGATGAGCAGTTCTTC; CDR3 protein: CAIRPGTSGSDEQFF; V gene: TRBV10-3; clone size: many; J gene: TRBJ2-1; D gene: TRBD2
CDR3 DNA: TGCAGTGCTAGTGTTGTCTGGGAGTTTGAGGCGGATACGCAGTATTTT; CDR3 protein: CSASVVWEFEADTQYF; V gene: TRBV20-1; clone size: many; J gene: TRBJ2-3; D gene: NA
CDR3 DNA: TGTGCCAGCAGCGCCGGCGGGGGTAATTCACCCCTCCACTTT; CDR3 protein: CASSAGGGNSPLHF; V gene: TRBV12-3/TRBV12-4; clone size: many; J gene: TRBJ1-6; D gene: NA
CDR3 DNA: TGTGCCAGCAGTTCAGGGGCAGTAGGCACTGAAGCTTTCTTT; CDR3 protein: CASSSGAVGTEAFF; V gene: TRBV12-3/TRBV12-4; clone size: NA; J gene: TRBJ1-1; D gene: NA
CDR3 DNA: TGTGCCAGCAGTCGCCCCCGGGACGGATGGGGCAATCAGCCCCAGCATTTT; CDR3 protein: CASSRPRDGWGNQPQHF; V gene: TRBV12-3/TRBV12-4; clone size: NA; J gene: TRBJ1-5; D gene: NA
CDR3 DNA: TGCAGCGTCCGCCCGGGACTAGCGGACAACAATGAGCAGTTCTTC; CDR3 protein: CSVRPGLADNNEQFF; V gene: TRBV29-1; clone size: many; J gene: TRBJ2-1; D gene: TRBD2
CDR3 DNA: TGTGCCAGCAGTTCCGAAGTGGGAGGGCCTGGTGGTCGGCAGTTCTTC; CDR3 protein: CASSSEVGGPGGRQFF; V gene: TRBV27; clone size: few; J gene: TRBJ2-1; D gene: TRBD2
CDR3 DNA: TGCGCCAGCAGCCAAGATCCGGCTGGGCCCCAGCATTTT; CDR3 protein: CASSQDPAGPQHF; V gene: TRBV4-3; clone size: many; J gene: TRBJ1-5; D gene: NA
CDR3 DNA: TGTGCCAGCAGCTCTAAGGGACGGGACGGGGAGACAGATACGCAGTATTTT; CDR3 protein: CASSSKGRDGETDTQYF; V gene: TRBV7-8; clone size: NA; J gene: TRBJ2-3; D gene: NA
CDR3 DNA: TGTGCCAGCAGCGTAGGAGGACAGGGCGCCTACGAGCAGTACTTC; CDR3 protein: CASSVGGQGAYEQYF; V gene: TRBV9; clone size: many; J gene: TRBJ2-7; D gene: TRBD1
CDR3 DNA: TGTGCCAGCAGCCCAATGAGGGACCACGAGCAGTACTTC; CDR3 protein: CASSPMRDHEQYF; V gene: TRBV27; clone size: NA; J gene: TRBJ2-7; D gene: NA
CDR3 DNA: TGTGCCAGCAGCTTAGCGGCGGGAGGCGGCACCGGGGAGCTGTTTTTT; CDR3 protein: CASSLAAGGGTGELFF; V gene: TRBV11-3; clone size: once; J gene: TRBJ2-2; D gene: TRBD2
CDR3 DNA: TGCAGCGTTATGCGGGAGGGCCGGGAGACCCAGTACTTC; CDR3 protein: CSVMREGRETQYF; V gene: TRBV29-1; clone size: many; J gene: TRBJ2-5; D gene: TRBD2
CDR3 DNA: TGCGCCAGCAGCTTGGAGGCTAGCGGTAACTACAATGAGCAGTTCTTC; CDR3 protein: CASSLEASGNYNEQFF; V gene: TRBV5-1; clone size: many; J gene: TRBJ2-1; D gene: TRBD2
CDR3 DNA: TGCGCCAGCAGAGGTCCCGAAAACACCGGGGAGCTGTTTTTT; CDR3 protein: CASRGPENTGELFF; V gene: TRBV5-1; clone size: many; J gene: TRBJ2-2; D gene: NA
CDR3 DNA: TGTGCCAGCAGCCCTCTTATGGGGGCTACAGGCTACGAGCAGTACTTC; CDR3 protein: CASSPLMGATGYEQYF; V gene: TRBV7-8; clone size: many; J gene: TRBJ2-7; D gene: NA
CDR3 DNA: TGTGCCAGCAGCAGGGTTGAGAACACTGAAGCTTTCTTT; CDR3 protein: CASSRVENTEAFF; V gene: TRBV7-8; clone size: NA; J gene: TRBJ1-1; D gene: NA
CDR3 DNA: TGTGCCAGCAGAGTGGCGGACTATGGCTACACCTTC; CDR3 protein: CASRVADYGYTF; V gene: TRBV6-2/TRBV6-3; clone size: few; J gene: TRBJ1-2; D gene: NA
CDR3 DNA: TGTGCCAGCAGTTACTCGTCCCGGATCGGAACCTACGAGCAGTACTTC; CDR3 protein: CASSYSSRIGTYEQYF; V gene: TRBV6-2/TRBV6-3; clone size: many; J gene: TRBJ2-7; D gene: NA
CDR3 DNA: TGCGCCAGCAGCATGGACGGACGGAACACCGGGGAGCTGTTTTTT; CDR3 protein: CASSMDGRNTGELFF; V gene: TRBV5-1; clone size: NA; J gene: TRBJ2-2; D gene: NA
CDR3 DNA: TGTGCCAGCAGCCAAGTTCTCGGGGATTCACCCCTCCACTTT; CDR3 protein: CASSQVLGDSPLHF; V gene: TRBV3-1; clone size: few; J gene: TRBJ1-6; D gene: NA
CDR3 DNA: TGTGCCACCCAACTAACGCAGGGGGGGACTGAAGCTTTCTTT; CDR3 protein: CATQLTQGGTEAFF; V gene: TRBV6-1; clone size: NA; J gene: TRBJ1-1; D gene: TRBD1
CDR3 DNA: TGTGCCAGCAGCGCCGGGGCCTACGAGCAGTACTTC; CDR3 protein: CASSAGAYEQYF; V gene: TRBV5-1; clone size: many; J gene: TRBJ2-7; D gene: NA
CDR3 DNA: TGTGCCACCAGCGGGGCTAGCGGGAGCTACGAGCAGTACTTC; CDR3 protein: CATSGASGSYEQYF; V gene: TRBV6-2/TRBV6-3; clone size: few; J gene: TRBJ2-7; D gene: TRBD2
CDR3 DNA: TGTGCCAGCAGCCTTCGTAACACCGATAATAATTCACCCCTCCACTTT; CDR3 protein: CASSLRNTDNNSPLHF; V gene: TRBV16; clone size: many; J gene: TRBJ1-6; D gene: NA
CDR3 DNA: TGCAGTGCTAGAGATTTCGTGACTCCCAATCAGCCCCAGCATTTT; CDR3 protein: CSARDFVTPNQPQHF; V gene: TRBV20-1; clone size: NA; J gene: TRBJ1-5; D gene: NA
CDR3 DNA: TGTGCCAGCAGCCCTGGGGCAGGCCGCTCTGGGGCCAACGTCCTGACTTTC; CDR3 protein: CASSPGAGRSGANVLTF; V gene: TRBV7-2; clone size: NA; J gene: TRBJ2-6; D gene: NA
CDR3 DNA: TGCGCCAGCAGCTTGGCCGGAGGGGTAGATACGCAGTATTTT; CDR3 protein: CASSLAGGVDTQYF; V gene: TRBV5-1; clone size: many; J gene: TRBJ2-3; D gene: NA
CDR3 DNA: TGTGCCAGCAGCCCCGCCCTACAGGGGACTACCTATGGCTACACCTTC; CDR3 protein: CASSPALQGTTYGYTF; V gene: TRBV25-1; clone size: many; J gene: TRBJ1-2; D gene: TRBD1
CDR3 DNA: TGCAGTGCTAGAGATATATCTAGCGGGAACACCGGGGAGCTGTTTTTT; CDR3 protein: CSARDISSGNTGELFF; V gene: TRBV20-1; clone size: many; J gene: TRBJ2-2; D gene: TRBD2
CDR3 DNA: TGTGCCAGTAGGCTCCTCGGACTCATCACAGATACGCAGTATTTT; CDR3 protein: CASRLLGLITDTQYF; V gene: TRBV19; clone size: NA; J gene: TRBJ2-3; D gene: NA
CDR3 DNA: TGCGCCAGCAGCTTGGCTAGCGGGAGGGGTCCAGAGACCCAGTACTTC; CDR3 protein: CASSLASGRGPETQYF; V gene: TRBV5-1; clone size: NA; J gene: TRBJ2-5; D gene: TRBD2
CDR3 DNA: TGTGCCAGCAGCCTGTACCGGGCCGGGGAGCTGTTTTTT; CDR3 protein: CASSLYRAGELFF; V gene: TRBV7-9; clone size: NA; J gene: TRBJ2-2; D gene: NA
CDR3 DNA: TGTGCCAGCAGTTTTTCAGGATGGAGTCAGCCCCAGCATTTT; CDR3 protein: CASSFSGWSQPQHF; V gene: TRBV12-3/TRBV12-4; clone size: NA; J gene: TRBJ1-5; D gene: NA
CDR3 DNA: TGTGCCAGCAGCCCTACACCGTACTACGAGCAGTACTTC; CDR3 protein: CASSPTPYYEQYF; V gene: TRBV11-2; clone size: few; J gene: TRBJ2-7; D gene: NA
CDR3 DNA: TGTGCCAGCAGTGATACAGCAAGAGCTATTGGCTACACCTTC; CDR3 protein: CASSDTARAIGYTF; V gene: TRBV25-1; clone size: many; J gene: TRBJ1-2; D gene: NA
CDR3 DNA: TGTGCCAGCAGTCAGCGGACTAGCGGGATATTAGAGACCCAGTACTTC; CDR3 protein: CASSQRTSGILETQYF; V gene: TRBV6-2/TRBV6-3; clone size: many; J gene: TRBJ2-5; D gene: TRBD2
CDR3 DNA: TGTGCCAGCTCACCAACCCCGGGGGACGTCACCGGGGAGCTGTTTTTT; CDR3 protein: CASSPTPGDVTGELFF; V gene: TRBV18; clone size: many; J gene: TRBJ2-2; D gene: NA
CDR3 DNA: TGCGCCAGCAGCGCTCGAACCCCCAATGAGCAGTTCTTC; CDR3 protein: CASSARTPNEQFF; V gene: TRBV4-1; clone size: many; J gene: TRBJ2-1; D gene: NA